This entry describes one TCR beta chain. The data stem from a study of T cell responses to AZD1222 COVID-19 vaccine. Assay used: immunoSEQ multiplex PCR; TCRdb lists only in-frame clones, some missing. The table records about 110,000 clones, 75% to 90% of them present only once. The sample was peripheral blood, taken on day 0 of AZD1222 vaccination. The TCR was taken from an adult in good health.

CDR3 region: CASSSTGRDTEAFF. In nucleotides, the CDR3 is TGTGCCAGCAGCTCGACAGGGCGGGACACTGAAGCTTTCTTT. V and J are TRBV5-4 and TRBJ1-1; 7 nucleotides match TRBD1. V shed 3 bases and J 3 bases; nucleotides not matched to a gene: 5. CDR1 and CDR2 from the germline V gene are SGHNT and YYREEE (reference sequence). This CDR3 has 14 residues.